The entry below describes one T cell receptor beta chain. Its antigen remains unidentified. The Oncomine TCR Beta short-read assay generated sequence data from the DNA of cultured CD4+ T cells. The genomic DNA was obtained from cultured CD4+ T cells by extraction with the QIAamp micro DNA kit. TCRdb fed the PCR reads into MiXCR, producing one record per CDR3 protein. The sample includes about 11,000 distinct CDR3 sequences, roughly 32% of them seen just once. V lost 1 base, J lost 8 bases, and 7 bases stayed unmatched. The CDR3 sequence is 14 residues long. Germline lookup yields CDR1 SQVTM and CDR2 ANQGSEA. The data were obtained in a study of vaccination and CD4 T cells after COVID-19. Study overall: SARS-CoV-2, HCoV-NL63, HCoV-OC43 and HCoV-229E supplied the overlapping spike peptides used to stimulate cells.

Stated treatment: roughly 10-day PBMC culture with coronavirus spike peptide pools or control peptides (ViraFEST assay). During the years 2011-2018, before the COVID-19 pandemic, the unexposed donor's CD4+ T cells were collected. Before TCRs were sequenced, ViraFEST expanded antigen-specific T cells with peptide pools. Once cultured 10 days, CD4+ T cells underwent isolation by negative selection. V is TRBV29-1 and J is TRBJ2-3, with TRBD2 identical over 9 bases. The receptor was derived from a human donor in good health. The sample consisted of CD4+ T cells from blood, cultured in vitro. The DNA for the CDR3 is TGCAGCGTTGAAGCTAGCGGGGTTCAGGGTACGCAGTATTTT. Encoded protein: CSVEASGVQGTQYF.